This TCR beta chain was found in a study of neoadjuvant anti-PD-1 for oral cavity cancer. About the study: Around day 43, patients without progression received a fourth nivolumab dose before surgery.

Time point reported: after neoadjuvant nivolumab, at surgical resection. These newly diagnosed stage II-IVA oral cavity squamous cell carcinoma patients had no prior systemic or radiation treatment. Patients had HPV-negative, locally advanced oral cavity squamous cell carcinoma. Tumor libraries mostly used about 4.5 ug genomic DNA, two replicates each. Here immunoSEQ multiplex PCR was the method, and the copy in TCRdb shows in-frame clones only, minus some. The repertoire holds more than 12,000 clones, with roughly 34% as singletons. This clone was detected only a few times. This clonotype originated in a person aged 35-79 years with oral cavity squamous cell carcinoma. Specimen: tumor tissue, collected after nivolumab (anti-PD-1) treatment.

The DNA of the CDR3 is TGTGCCAGCAGCTCGCCCATGGGGGTTTCACCCCTCCACTTT. This codes for CASSSPMGVSPLHF. The genes are TRBV7-9 and TRBJ1-6; perhaps TRBD1 as D (5 bases). Germline V gene sequence: CDR1 SEHNR, CDR2 FQNEAQ (reference sequence). CDR3 length equals 14 residues. V dropped 4 bases and J dropped 9 bases, with 13 bases sitting between them.